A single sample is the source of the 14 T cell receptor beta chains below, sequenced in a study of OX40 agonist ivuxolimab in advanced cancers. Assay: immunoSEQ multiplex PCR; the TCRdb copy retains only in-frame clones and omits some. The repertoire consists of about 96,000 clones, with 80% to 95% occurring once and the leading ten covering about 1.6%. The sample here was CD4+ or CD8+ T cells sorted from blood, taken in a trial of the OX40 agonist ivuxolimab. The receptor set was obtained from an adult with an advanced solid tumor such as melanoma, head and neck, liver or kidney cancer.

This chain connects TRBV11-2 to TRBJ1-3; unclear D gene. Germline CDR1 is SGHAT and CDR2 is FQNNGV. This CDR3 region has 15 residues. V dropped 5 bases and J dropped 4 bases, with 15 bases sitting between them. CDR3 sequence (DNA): TGTGCCAGCAGCCCAATGACTGGACCGGGAAACACCATATATTTT. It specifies CASSPMTGPGNTIYF.

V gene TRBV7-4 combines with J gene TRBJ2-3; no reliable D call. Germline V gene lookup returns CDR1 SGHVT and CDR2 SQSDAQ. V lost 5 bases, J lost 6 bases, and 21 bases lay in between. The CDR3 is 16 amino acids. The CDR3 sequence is CASSPRELTPLDTQYF. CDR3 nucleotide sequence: TGTGCCAGCAGCCCTCGAGAGTTAACCCCACTTGATACGCAGTATTTT.

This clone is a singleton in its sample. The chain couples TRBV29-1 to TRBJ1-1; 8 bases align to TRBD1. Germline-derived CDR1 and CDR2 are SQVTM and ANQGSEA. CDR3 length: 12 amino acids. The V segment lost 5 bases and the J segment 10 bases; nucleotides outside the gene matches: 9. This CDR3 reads CSVHTGGEIAFF. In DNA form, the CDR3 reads TGCAGCGTTCATACAGGGGGGGAAATAGCTTTCTTT.

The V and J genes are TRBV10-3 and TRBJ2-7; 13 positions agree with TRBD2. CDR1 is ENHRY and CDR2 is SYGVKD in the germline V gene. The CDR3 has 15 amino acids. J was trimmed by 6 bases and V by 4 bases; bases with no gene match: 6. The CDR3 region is CAISVGLAGVGEQYF. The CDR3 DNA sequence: TGTGCCATCAGTGTAGGACTAGCGGGAGTGGGCGAGCAGTACTTC.

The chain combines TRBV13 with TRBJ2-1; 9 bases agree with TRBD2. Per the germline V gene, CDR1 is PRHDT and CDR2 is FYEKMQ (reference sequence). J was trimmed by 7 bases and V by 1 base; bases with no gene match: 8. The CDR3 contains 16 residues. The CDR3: CASSLVALAGWNEQFF. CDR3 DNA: TGTGCCAGCAGCTTAGTGGCTCTAGCGGGATGGAATGAGCAGTTCTTC.

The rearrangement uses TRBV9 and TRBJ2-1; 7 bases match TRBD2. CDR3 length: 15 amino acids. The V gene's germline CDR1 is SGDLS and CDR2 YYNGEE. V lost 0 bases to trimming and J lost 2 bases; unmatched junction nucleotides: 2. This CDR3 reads CASSVGSGTYNEQFF. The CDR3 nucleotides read TGTGCCAGCAGCGTAGGGAGCGGGACCTACAATGAGCAGTTCTTC.

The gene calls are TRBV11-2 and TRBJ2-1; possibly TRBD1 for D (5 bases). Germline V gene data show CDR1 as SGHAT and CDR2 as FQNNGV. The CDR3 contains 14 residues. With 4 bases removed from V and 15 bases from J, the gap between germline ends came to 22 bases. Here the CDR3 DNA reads TGTGCCAGCAGCTCCCTCAGGACATTAGGGAACCCGTTCTTC. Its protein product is CASSSLRTLGNPFF.

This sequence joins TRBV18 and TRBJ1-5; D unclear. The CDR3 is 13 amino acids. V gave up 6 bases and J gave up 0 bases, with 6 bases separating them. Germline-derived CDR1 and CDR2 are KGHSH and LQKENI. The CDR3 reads CASSLYSNQPQHF. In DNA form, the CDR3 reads TGTGCCAGCTCCTTGTATAGCAATCAGCCCCAGCATTTT.

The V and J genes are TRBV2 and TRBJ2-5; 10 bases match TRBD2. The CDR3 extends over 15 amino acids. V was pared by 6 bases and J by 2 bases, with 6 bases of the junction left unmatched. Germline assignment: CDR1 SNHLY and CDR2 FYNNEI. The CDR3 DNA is TGTGCCAGCAGGGCAGCGGGAGGGTGGCAAGAGACCCAGTACTTC. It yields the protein CASRAAGGWQETQYF.

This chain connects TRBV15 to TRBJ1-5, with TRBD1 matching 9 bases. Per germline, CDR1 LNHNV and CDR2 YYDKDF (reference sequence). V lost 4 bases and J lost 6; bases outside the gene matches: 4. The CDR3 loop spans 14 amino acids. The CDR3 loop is CATSKTDRGQPQHF. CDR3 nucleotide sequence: TGTGCCACCAGCAAAACGGACAGGGGTCAGCCCCAGCATTTT.

The CDR3 DNA is TGCGCCAGCAGCTTGGAGCAGGGGGTAAGCTACGAGCAGTACTTC. Its protein is CASSLEQGVSYEQYF. V usage is TRBV5-1 and J usage is TRBJ2-7, with 7 bases that match TRBD1. This CDR3 is built from 15 residues. J gave up 3 bases and V 0 bases, and 6 bases lay outside the gene matches. Germline lookup yields CDR1 SGHRS and CDR2 YFSETQ. Full variable domain (remainder filled in from reference TRBV5-1 and TRBJ2-7): KAGVTQTPRYLIKTRGQQVTLSCSPISGHRSVSWYQQTPGQGLQFLFEYFSETQRNKGNFPGRFSGRQFSNSRSEMNVSTLELGDSALYLCASSLEQGVSYEQYFGPGTRLTVT.

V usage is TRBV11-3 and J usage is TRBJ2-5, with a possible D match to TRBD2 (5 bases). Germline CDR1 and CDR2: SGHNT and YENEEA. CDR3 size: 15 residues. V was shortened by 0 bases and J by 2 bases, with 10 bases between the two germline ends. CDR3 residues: CASSLDGNAQETQYF. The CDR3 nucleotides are TGTGCCAGCAGCTTAGACGGGAACGCGCAAGAGACCCAGTACTTC.

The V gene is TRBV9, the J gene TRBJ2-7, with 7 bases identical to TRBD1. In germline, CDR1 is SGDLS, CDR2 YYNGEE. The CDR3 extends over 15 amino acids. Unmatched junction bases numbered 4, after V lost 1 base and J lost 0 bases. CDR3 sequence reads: CASSVRDSISYEQYF. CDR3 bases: TGTGCCAGCAGCGTAAGGGACAGTATCTCCTACGAGCAGTACTTC.

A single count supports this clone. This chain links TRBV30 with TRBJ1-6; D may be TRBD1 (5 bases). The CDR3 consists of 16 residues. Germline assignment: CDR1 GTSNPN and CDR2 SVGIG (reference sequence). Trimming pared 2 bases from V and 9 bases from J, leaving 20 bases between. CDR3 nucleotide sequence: TGTGCCTGGAGTTCCCTAGGGGTTATAATTGGTTCACCCCTCCACTTT. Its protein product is CAWSSLGVIIGSPLHF.